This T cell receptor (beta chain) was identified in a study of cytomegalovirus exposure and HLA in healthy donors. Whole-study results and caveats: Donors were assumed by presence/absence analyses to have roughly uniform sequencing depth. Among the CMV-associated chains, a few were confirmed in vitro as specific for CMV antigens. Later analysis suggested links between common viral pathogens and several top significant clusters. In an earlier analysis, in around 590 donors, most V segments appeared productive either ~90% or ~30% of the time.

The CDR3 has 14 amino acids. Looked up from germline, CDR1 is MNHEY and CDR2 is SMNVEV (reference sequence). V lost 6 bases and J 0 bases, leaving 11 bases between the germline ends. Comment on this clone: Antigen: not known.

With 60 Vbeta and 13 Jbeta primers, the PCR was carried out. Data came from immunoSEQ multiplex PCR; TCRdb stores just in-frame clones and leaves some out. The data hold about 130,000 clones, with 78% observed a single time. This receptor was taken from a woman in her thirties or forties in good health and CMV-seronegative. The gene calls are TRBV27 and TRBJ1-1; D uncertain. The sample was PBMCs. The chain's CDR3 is CASRIGGLNTEAFF. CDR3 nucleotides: TGTGCCAGCAGAATCGGCGGGCTGAACACTGAAGCTTTCTTT.